Listed here are 21 T cell receptor beta chains from one sample, sequenced in a study of T cell responses to AZD1222 COVID-19 vaccine. The table came from immunoSEQ multiplex PCR; TCRdb's copy has only in-frame clones and leaves some out. The sample gives 130,000 to 150,000 clones, approximately 90% of which show up once; roughly 2% is in the top ten. The sample consisted of peripheral blood, taken on day 0 of AZD1222 vaccination. The receptors were sampled from an adult in good health.

The chain uses TRBV5-6 and TRBJ1-5, with TRBD1 as a possible D gene (6 bases). The CDR3 extends over 15 amino acids. Deletions cut 0 bases from V and 4 bases from J, with 11 bases between. Germline values: CDR1 SGHDT, CDR2 YYEEEE. DNA for the CDR3: TGTGCCAGCAGCTTGGGGGGGCTTCGGAATCAGCCCCAGCATTTT. Residues: CASSLGGLRNQPQHF.

The gene calls are TRBV3-1 (or the pseudogene TRBV3-2) and TRBJ1-5, with D unresolved. Trimming took off 1 base at V and 7 bases at J, with 5 bases between the two ends. The CDR3 is 12 residues long. Germline V gene sequence: CDR1 LGHDT, CDR2 YNNKEL (reference sequence). DNA for the CDR3: TGTGCCAGCAGCCAAGGGGAACAGCCCCAGCATTTT. This translates into CASSQGEQPQHF.

A few counts support this clone. The V call is TRBV18, the J call TRBJ1-1, with D possibly matching TRBD1 (6 bases). The V end lost 3 bases, the J end lost 0 bases, and 17 bases lay between the germline ends. Germline CDR1 and CDR2: KGHSH and LQKENI. This CDR3 has 17 amino acids. The CDR3 DNA reads as TGTGCCAGCTCACCCGACCTTGGGGGGCAGGTGAACACTGAAGCTTTCTTT. Translated: CASSPDLGGQVNTEAFF.

J is TRBJ1-5 and V is TRBV6-5; D perhaps matches TRBD1 (5 bases). The V and J ends lost 10 bases and 12 bases respectively, with 22 bases between them. The germline gives CDR1 MNHEY, CDR2 SVGAGI. The CDR3 spans 13 residues. The CDR3 sequence is CATQREIREFQHF. In nucleotides, the CDR3 is TGTGCCACTCAAAGAGAGATCAGGGAATTCCAGCATTTT.

This clone appeared once. Compared with germline, one end of the junction differs, possibly owing to a read error. The rearrangement uses TRBV6-5 and TRBJ2-5; no clear D gene. CDR1 is MNHEY and CDR2 is SVGAGI in the germline V gene. The CDR3 is 11 residues long. The CDR3 DNA sequence: TGTGCCAGCAGTGACTCGGGGACCCAGTACTTC. Encoded protein: CASSDSGTQYF.

V gene TRBV6-2 or TRBV6-3 combines with J gene TRBJ1-1; TRBD1 agrees at 12 bases. J was trimmed by 1 base and V by 6 bases; bases with no gene match: 9. The CDR3 runs 17 residues. Germline V gene lookup returns CDR1 MNHEY and CDR2 SVGEGT. CDR3 nucleotide sequence: TGTGCCAGCAGCCCTGGGACAGGGGGCGTGAGGAACACTGAAGCTTTCTTT. Encoded protein: CASSPGTGGVRNTEAFF.

This rearrangement joins TRBV19 to TRBJ2-5; the D gene is possibly TRBD2 (5 bases). The CDR3 sequence is 12 residues long. CDR1 LNHDA and CDR2 SQIVND come from the germline V gene (reference sequence). With 8 bases removed from V and 4 bases from J, the gap between germline ends came to 11 bases. Here the CDR3 reads CASREGGETQYF. The CDR3 DNA reads TGTGCCAGTCGCGAGGGCGGAGAGACCCAGTACTTC.

This clone has a single count. This rearrangement joins TRBV28 to TRBJ1-6; D gene ambiguous. Germline loops: CDR1 MDHEN, CDR2 SYDVKM. This CDR3 has 13 amino acids. The V gene lost 6 bases and the J gene lost 10 bases, with 13 bases spanning the gap. CDR3: CASRLSEGSPLHF. The CDR3 nucleotides read TGTGCCAGCAGATTGTCTGAGGGCTCACCCCTCCACTTT.

V and J are TRBV7-9 and TRBJ2-2; 7 bases agree with TRBD2. The CDR3 covers 15 residues. Germline V gene sequence: CDR1 SEHNR, CDR2 FQNEAQ (reference sequence). J lost 8 bases, V lost 5 bases, and 11 bases had no gene match. Here the CDR3 reads CASSRAGAARGELFF. The CDR3 nucleotides read TGTGCCAGCAGCCGCGCGGGAGCTGCGAGGGGGGAGCTGTTTTTT.

This sequence joins TRBV5-4 and TRBJ2-1; TRBD2 matches at 10 bases. Germline V gene data show CDR1 as SGHNT and CDR2 as YYREEE (reference sequence). This CDR3 is built from 13 residues. After removal of 10 bases from V and 6 bases from J, the junction contained 7 bases not matched to a gene. CDR3 coding DNA: TGTGCCGCCAGTAGCGGGAGGTCCAATGAGCAGTTCTTC. It translates to CAASSGRSNEQFF.

CDR3 in amino acids: CASSLGAEGGEQYF. The CDR3 DNA reads TGTGCCAGCAGCTTAGGGGCGGAGGGAGGAGAGCAGTACTTC. The genes are TRBV7-8 and TRBJ2-7; tentative D call: TRBD2 (6 bases). From germline, CDR1 is SGHVS and CDR2 FQNEAQ. Trimming stripped 1 base from V and 7 bases from J, with 14 bases between. The CDR3 length is 14 residues.

The genes are TRBV5-4 and TRBJ2-4, with D perhaps matching TRBD1 (6 bases). V lost 4 bases to trimming and J lost 5 bases, with 13 bases between them. This CDR3 region has 14 residues. The V gene's germline CDR1 is SGHNT and CDR2 YYREEE (reference sequence). CDR3 amino acids: CASSVGGFENIQYF. Here the CDR3 DNA reads TGTGCCAGCAGCGTAGGGGGTTTTGAAAACATTCAGTACTTC.

This chain connects TRBV5-5 to TRBJ1-1; D is unresolved. The germline V gene encodes CDR1 SGHKS and CDR2 YYEKEE (reference sequence). The CDR3 is made up of 16 amino acids. The ends were cut back, 4 bases at V and 4 bases at J, with 20 bases in the middle. The CDR3 nucleotides are TGTGCCAGCAGCCCGGAATGGGGTACGGTAGGCACTGAAGCTTTCTTT. It yields the protein CASSPEWGTVGTEAFF.

This rearrangement joins TRBV6-5 to TRBJ2-3, with 7 bases lining up with TRBD1. CDR3 length: 13 residues. V was clipped by 6 bases and J by 5 bases; unmatched bases: 5. The germline V gene encodes CDR1 MNHEY and CDR2 SVGAGI. The CDR3 region is CASRRTGEDTQYF. The CDR3 DNA is TGTGCCAGCAGACGAACAGGGGAAGATACGCAGTATTTT.

V and J are TRBV7-9 and TRBJ1-5, with D maybe TRBD1 (5 bases). The V end lost 4 bases, the J end lost 2 bases, and 15 bases lay between the germline ends. Per the germline V gene, CDR1 is SEHNR and CDR2 is FQNEAQ (reference sequence). This CDR3 region has 16 residues. For the CDR3, the DNA is TGTGCCAGCAGCTCGGACCTGGGGGGGGGCAATCAGCCCCAGCATTTT. It codes for CASSSDLGGGNQPQHF. Full variable domain (remainder filled in from reference TRBV7-9 and TRBJ1-5): DTGVSQNPRHKITKRGQNVTFRCDPISEHNRLYWYRQTLGQGPEFLTYFQNEAQLEKSRLLSDRFSAERPKGSFSTLEIQRTEQGDSAMYLCASSSDLGGGNQPQHFGDGTRLSIL.

V is TRBV29-1 and J is TRBJ2-1; 8 bases map to TRBD2. Trimming removed 2 bases from V and 7 bases from J; junction bases left unmatched: 7. Germline CDR1 is SQVTM and CDR2 is ANQGSEA. The CDR3 covers 14 residues. In nucleotides, the CDR3 is TGCAGCGTTGAAAATCCAGCGGGAGTGAATGAGCAGTTCTTC. This sequence encodes CSVENPAGVNEQFF.

The V and J genes are TRBV11-2 and TRBJ2-7, with D possibly matching TRBD2 (6 bases). V lost 0 bases, J lost 0 bases, and 9 bases lay in between. The CDR3 is made up of 15 amino acids. The germline V gene has CDR1 SGHAT and CDR2 FQNNGV. This CDR3 reads CASSLEGGSSYEQYF. The CDR3 DNA sequence: TGTGCCAGCAGCTTAGAAGGAGGGAGCTCCTACGAGCAGTACTTC. Complete variable domain (other parts from reference TRBV11-2 and TRBJ2-7): EAGVAQSPRYKIIEKRQSVAFWCNPISGHATLYWYQQILGQGPKLLIQFQNNGVVDDSQLPKDRFSAERLKGVDSTLKIQPAKLEDSAVYLCASSLEGGSSYEQYFGPGTRLTVT.

This chain connects TRBV28 to TRBJ1-5; no definite D call. The V and J ends lost 5 bases and 0 bases respectively, with 5 bases between them. Germline V CDR1 and CDR2: MDHEN, SYDVKM. This CDR3 is 13 amino acids long. CDR3 amino acids: CASSQFSNQPQHF. CDR3 DNA: TGTGCCAGCAGTCAGTTTAGCAATCAGCCCCAGCATTTT.

A few counts support this clone. This chain's CDR3 is CASSTGQGFRQPQHF. In nucleotides, the CDR3 is TGTGCCAGCAGTACGGGACAGGGCTTTAGACAGCCCCAGCATTTT. V gene TRBV6-5 combines with J gene TRBJ1-5, with 9 bases that match TRBD1. This CDR3 spans 15 amino acids. Germline assignment: CDR1 MNHEY and CDR2 SVGAGI. V trimming: 5 bases; J trimming: 7 bases; junction bases outside the gene matches: 9.

The gene calls are TRBV7-8 and TRBJ2-2; D not certain. Germline V gives CDR1 SGHVS, CDR2 FQNEAQ. The V end lost 5 bases, the J end lost 0 bases, and 4 bases lay between the germline ends. The CDR3 extends over 13 amino acids. CDR3 loop: CASSVTNTGELFF. CDR3 bases: TGTGCCAGCAGCGTTACGAACACCGGGGAGCTGTTTTTT.

The V call is TRBV5-4, the J call TRBJ2-7; unclear D gene. Trimming removed 4 bases at V and 2 bases at J, with 7 bases between. The CDR3 extends over 12 amino acids. Germline assignment: CDR1 SGHNT and CDR2 YYREEE (reference sequence). The DNA of the CDR3 is TGTGCCAGCAGCCGAGACGCCTACGAGCAGTACTTC. It is translated as CASSRDAYEQYF.